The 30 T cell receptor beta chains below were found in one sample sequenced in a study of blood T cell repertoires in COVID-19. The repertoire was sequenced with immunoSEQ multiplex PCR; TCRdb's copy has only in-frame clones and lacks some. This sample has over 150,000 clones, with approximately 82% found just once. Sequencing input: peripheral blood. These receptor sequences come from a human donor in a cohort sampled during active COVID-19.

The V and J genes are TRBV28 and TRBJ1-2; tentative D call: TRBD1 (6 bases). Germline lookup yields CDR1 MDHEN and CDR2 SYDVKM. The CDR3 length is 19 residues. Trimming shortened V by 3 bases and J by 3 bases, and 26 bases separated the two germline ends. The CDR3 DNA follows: TGTGCCAGCAGTTTTCCAGGGCGGTGGGGTGGGACATCTGACTATGGCTACACCTTC. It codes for CASSFPGRWGGTSDYGYTF.

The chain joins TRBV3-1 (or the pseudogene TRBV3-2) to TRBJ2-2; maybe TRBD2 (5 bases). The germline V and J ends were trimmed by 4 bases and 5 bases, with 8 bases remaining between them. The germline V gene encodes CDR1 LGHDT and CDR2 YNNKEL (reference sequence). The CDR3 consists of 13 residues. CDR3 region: CASSLGVTGELFF. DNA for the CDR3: TGTGCCAGCAGCCTCGGGGTTACCGGGGAGCTGTTTTTT.

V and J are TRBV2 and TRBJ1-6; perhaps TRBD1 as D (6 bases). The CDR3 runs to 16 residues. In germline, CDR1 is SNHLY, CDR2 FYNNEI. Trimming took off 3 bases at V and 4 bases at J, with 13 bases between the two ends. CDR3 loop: CASSDEGGLYNSPLHF. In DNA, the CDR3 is TGTGCCAGCAGTGATGAGGGGGGGTTATATAATTCACCCCTCCACTTT.

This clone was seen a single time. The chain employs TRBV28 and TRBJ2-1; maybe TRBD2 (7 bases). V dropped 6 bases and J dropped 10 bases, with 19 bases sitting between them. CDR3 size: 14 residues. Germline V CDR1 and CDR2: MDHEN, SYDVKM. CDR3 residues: CASRPMGGLGEQFF. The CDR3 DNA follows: TGTGCCAGCAGGCCTATGGGGGGGCTTGGGGAGCAGTTCTTC. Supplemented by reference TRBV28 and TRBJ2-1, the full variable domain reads DVKVTQSSRYLVKRTGEKVFLECVQDMDHENMFWYRQDPGLGLRLIYFSYDVKMKEKGDIPEGYSVSREKKERFSLILESASTNQTSMYLCASRPMGGLGEQFFGPGTRLTVL.

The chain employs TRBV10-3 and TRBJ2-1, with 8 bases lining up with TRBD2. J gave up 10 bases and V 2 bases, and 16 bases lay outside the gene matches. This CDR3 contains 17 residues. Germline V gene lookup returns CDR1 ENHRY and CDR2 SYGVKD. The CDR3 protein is CAISERGIAAGAQEQFF. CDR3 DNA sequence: TGTGCCATCAGTGAGAGGGGGATAGCAGCGGGAGCCCAGGAGCAGTTCTTC.

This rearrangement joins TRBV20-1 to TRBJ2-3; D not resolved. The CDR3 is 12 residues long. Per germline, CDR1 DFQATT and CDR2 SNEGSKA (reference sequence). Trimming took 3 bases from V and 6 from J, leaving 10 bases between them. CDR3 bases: TGCAGTGCTAGTGTCCCCCCGGATACGCAGTATTTT. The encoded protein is CSASVPPDTQYF.

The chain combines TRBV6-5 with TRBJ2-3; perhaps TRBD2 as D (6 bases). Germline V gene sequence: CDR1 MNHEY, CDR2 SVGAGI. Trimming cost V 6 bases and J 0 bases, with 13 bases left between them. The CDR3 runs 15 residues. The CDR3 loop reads CASSRAGTSTDTQYF. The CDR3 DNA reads TGTGCCAGCAGCCGCGCCGGGACTAGCACAGATACGCAGTATTTT.

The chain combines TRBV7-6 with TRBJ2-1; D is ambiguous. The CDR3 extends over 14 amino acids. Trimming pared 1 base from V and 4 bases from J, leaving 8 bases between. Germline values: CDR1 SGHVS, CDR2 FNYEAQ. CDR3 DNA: TGTGCCAGCAGCTTAGTCAGTCAGTACAATGAGCAGTTCTTC. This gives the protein CASSLVSQYNEQFF.

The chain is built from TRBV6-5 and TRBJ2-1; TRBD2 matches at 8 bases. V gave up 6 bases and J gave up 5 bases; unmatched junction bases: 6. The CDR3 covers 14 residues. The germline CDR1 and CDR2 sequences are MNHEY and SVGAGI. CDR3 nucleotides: TGTGCCAGCAGCTATAGCGGGACGAACAATGAGCAGTTCTTC. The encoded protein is CASSYSGTNNEQFF.

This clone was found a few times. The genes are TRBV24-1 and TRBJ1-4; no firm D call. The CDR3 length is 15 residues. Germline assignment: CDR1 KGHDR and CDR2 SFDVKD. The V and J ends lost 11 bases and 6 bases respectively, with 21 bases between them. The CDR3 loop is CANRQVLGGHEKLFF. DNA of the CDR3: TGTGCCAATCGTCAGGTATTAGGTGGTCATGAAAAACTGTTTTTT.

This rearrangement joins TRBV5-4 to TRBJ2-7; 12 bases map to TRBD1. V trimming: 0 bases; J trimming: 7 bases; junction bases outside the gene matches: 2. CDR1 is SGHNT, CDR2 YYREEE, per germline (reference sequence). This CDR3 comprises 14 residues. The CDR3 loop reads CASSLGDRGREQYF. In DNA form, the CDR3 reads TGTGCCAGCAGCTTGGGGGACAGGGGGCGAGAGCAGTACTTC.

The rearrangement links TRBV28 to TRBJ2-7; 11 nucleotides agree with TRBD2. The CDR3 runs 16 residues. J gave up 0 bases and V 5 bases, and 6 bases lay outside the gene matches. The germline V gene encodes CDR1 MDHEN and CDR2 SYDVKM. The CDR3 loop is CASSILTSGNSYEQYF. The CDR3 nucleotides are TGTGCCAGCAGTATCCTGACTAGCGGGAACTCCTACGAGCAGTACTTC.

CDR3 in DNA: TGCAGCGTTGTGCGGACTATGCAAGAGACCCAGTACTTC. Its translation is CSVVRTMQETQYF. This sequence joins TRBV29-1 and TRBJ2-5; D perhaps matches TRBD2 (6 bases). V was trimmed by 4 bases and J by 2 bases, leaving 11 bases between them. CDR1 is SQVTM, CDR2 ANQGSEA, per germline. The CDR3 totals 13 residues.

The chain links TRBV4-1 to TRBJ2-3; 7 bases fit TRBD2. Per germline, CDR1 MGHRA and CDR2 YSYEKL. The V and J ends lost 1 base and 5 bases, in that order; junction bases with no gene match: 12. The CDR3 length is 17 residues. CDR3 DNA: TGCGCCAGCAGCCAAGTTCTAGTACTAGCGAGTAAAGATACGCAGTATTTT. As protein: CASSQVLVLASKDTQYF.

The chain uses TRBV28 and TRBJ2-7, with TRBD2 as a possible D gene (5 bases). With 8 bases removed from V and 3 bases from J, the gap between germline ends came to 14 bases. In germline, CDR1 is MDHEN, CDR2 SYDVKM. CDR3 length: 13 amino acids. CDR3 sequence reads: CASSRTALYEQYF. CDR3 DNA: TGTGCCAGCTCTCGGACTGCCCTCTACGAGCAGTACTTC.

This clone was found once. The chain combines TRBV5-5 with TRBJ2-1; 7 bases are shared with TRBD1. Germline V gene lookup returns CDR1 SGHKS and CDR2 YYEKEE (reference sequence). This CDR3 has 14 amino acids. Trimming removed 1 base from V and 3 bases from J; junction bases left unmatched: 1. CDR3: CASSLRQGYNEQFF. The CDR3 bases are TGTGCCAGCAGCTTGAGACAGGGCTACAATGAGCAGTTCTTC. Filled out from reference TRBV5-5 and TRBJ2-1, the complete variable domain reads DAGVTQSPTHLIKTRGQQVTLRCSPISGHKSVSWYQQVLGQGPQFIFQYYEKEERGRGNFPDRFSARQFPNYSSELNVNALLLGDSALYLCASSLRQGYNEQFFGPGTRLTVL.

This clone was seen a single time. CDR3 sequence (DNA): TGTGCCAGTAGTACGTGGACAAAGAATGAAAAACTGTTTTTT. It is translated as CASSTWTKNEKLFF. The rearrangement uses TRBV19 and TRBJ1-4; the D gene is possibly TRBD1 (5 bases). CDR1 and CDR2 (germline): LNHDA, SQIVND (reference sequence). V was trimmed by 4 bases and J by 5 bases, leaving 11 bases between them. This CDR3 region has 14 residues.

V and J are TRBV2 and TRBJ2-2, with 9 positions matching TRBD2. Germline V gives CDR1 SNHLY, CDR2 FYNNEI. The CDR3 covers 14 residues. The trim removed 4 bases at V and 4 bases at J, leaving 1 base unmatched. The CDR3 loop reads CASSGGRATGELFF. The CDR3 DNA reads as TGTGCCAGCAGTGGCGGGAGGGCCACCGGGGAGCTGTTTTTT.

CDR3 protein: CASSIAARSSYEQYF. Written as DNA, the CDR3 is TGTGCCAGTAGTATAGCAGCAAGGAGCTCCTACGAGCAGTACTTC. V gene TRBV19 combines with J gene TRBJ2-7; D not certain. Trimming stripped 1 base from V and 0 bases from J, with 10 bases between. CDR1 is LNHDA and CDR2 is SQIVND in the germline V gene (reference sequence). The CDR3 length is 15 residues.

The chain's CDR3 is CASRAGTSGIGAYNEQFF. CDR3 DNA sequence: TGTGCCAGCAGGGCCGGGACTAGCGGGATAGGGGCTTACAATGAGCAGTTCTTC. V usage is TRBV27 and J usage is TRBJ2-1, with TRBD2 matching over 13 bases. There are 18 residues in the CDR3. Per germline, CDR1 MNHEY and CDR2 SMNVEV (reference sequence). V lost 6 bases, J lost 4 bases, and 12 bases stayed unmatched.

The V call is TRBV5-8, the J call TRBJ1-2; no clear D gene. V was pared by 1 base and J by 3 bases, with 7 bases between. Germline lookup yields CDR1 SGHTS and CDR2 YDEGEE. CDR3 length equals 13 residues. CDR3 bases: TGTGCCAGCAGCTTGTTCAGCGACTATGGCTACACCTTC. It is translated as CASSLFSDYGYTF.

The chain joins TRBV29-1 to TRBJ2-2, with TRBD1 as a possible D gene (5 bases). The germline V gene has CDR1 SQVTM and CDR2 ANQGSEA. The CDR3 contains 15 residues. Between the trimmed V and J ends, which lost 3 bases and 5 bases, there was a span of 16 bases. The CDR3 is CSVDSGAGRTGELFF. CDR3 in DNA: TGCAGCGTTGATTCTGGGGCAGGACGGACCGGGGAGCTGTTTTTT.

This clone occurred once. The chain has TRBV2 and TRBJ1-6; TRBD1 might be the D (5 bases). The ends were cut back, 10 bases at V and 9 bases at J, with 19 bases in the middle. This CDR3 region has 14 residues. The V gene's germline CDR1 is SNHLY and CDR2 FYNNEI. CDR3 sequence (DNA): TGTGCCACCCTAAGGGGCCAGGGTGGTTCACCCCTCCACTTT. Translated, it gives CATLRGQGGSPLHF.

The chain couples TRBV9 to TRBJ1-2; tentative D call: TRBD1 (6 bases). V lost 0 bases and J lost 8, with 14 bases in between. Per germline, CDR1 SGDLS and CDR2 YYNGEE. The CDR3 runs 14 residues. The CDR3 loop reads CASSVEGGKEGYTF. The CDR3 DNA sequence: TGTGCCAGCAGCGTAGAGGGGGGGAAGGAAGGCTACACCTTC.

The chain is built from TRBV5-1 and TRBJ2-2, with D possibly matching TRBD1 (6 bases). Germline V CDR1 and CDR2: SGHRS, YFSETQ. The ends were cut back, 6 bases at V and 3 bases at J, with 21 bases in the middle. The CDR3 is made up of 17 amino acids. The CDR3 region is CASTPRGPGLYTGELFF. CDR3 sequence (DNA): TGCGCCAGCACTCCCAGGGGACCGGGGTTGTACACCGGGGAGCTGTTTTTT.

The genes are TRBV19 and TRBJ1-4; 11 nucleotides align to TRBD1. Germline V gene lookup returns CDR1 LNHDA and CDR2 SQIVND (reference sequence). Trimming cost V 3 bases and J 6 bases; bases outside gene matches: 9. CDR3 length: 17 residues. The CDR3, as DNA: TGTGCCAGTAGTATTCCTACCGGACAGGGGGCAGATGAAAAACTGTTTTTT. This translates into CASSIPTGQGADEKLFF.

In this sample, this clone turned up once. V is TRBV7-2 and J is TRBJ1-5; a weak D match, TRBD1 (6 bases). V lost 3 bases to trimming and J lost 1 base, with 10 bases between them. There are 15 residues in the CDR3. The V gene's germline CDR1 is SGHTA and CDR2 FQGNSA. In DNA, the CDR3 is TGTGCCAGCAGCTTCTTGGGGGCAAGCAATCAGCCCCAGCATTTT. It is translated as CASSFLGASNQPQHF.

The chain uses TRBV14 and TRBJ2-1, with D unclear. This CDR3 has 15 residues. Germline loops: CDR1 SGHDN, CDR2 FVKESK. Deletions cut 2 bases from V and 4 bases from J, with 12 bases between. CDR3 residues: CASSQSRQAYNEQFF. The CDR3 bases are TGTGCCAGCAGCCAAAGTCGGCAGGCGTACAATGAGCAGTTCTTC.

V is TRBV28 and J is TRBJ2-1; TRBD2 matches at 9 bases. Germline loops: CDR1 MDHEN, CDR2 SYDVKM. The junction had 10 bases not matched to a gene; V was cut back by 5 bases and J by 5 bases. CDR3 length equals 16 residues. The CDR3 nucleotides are TGTGCCAGCAGTCCCTTTTTAGCGGGAGAAAACAATGAGCAGTTCTTC. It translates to CASSPFLAGENNEQFF.

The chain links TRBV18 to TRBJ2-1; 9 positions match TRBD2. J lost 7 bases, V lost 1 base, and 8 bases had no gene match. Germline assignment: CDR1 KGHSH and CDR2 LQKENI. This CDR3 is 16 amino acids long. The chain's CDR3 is CASSPRIAGVPNEQFF. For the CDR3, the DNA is TGTGCCAGCTCACCACGGATAGCGGGAGTACCAAATGAGCAGTTCTTC.